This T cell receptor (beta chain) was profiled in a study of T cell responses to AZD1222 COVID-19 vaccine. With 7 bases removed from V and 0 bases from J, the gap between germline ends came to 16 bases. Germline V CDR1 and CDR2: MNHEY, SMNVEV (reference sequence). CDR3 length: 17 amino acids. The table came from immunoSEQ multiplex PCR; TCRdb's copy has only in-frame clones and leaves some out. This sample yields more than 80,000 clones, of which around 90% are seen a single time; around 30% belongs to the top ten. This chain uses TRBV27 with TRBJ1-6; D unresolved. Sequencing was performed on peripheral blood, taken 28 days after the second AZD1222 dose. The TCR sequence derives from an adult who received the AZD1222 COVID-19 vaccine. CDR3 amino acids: CASKGRPPSSYNSPLHF. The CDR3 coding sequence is TGTGCCAGCAAGGGCAGGCCCCCGAGCTCCTATAATTCACCCCTCCACTTT.